This T cell receptor beta chain was recovered during a study of blood T cell repertoires in COVID-19 (dated by TCRdb to about 2020). Study-wide context: The collaborator samples originated in the United States, Italy and Spain and spanned the acute and convalescent phases of COVID-19. The prospective study material was composed of cDNA or gDNA derived from T cells, B-cell-depleted T cells, or PBMCs. The dataset comprised deeply sampled blood TCRbeta repertoires from subjects exposed to, actively infected with, or recovered from COVID-19. The repertoires were released in a freely available public database intended as a resource for research on the immune response to SARS-CoV-2. Samples were obtained from the ongoing ImmuneRACE study (first 160 participants) and from about 1,300 subjects provided by 6 global collaborators. The sample metadata nearly always contained a de-identified subject ID, COVID-19 status, age in years and sex. Where available, HLA class I and class II types were taken from metadata supplied by the sample provider and were not determined by assay-based typing.

Relative to germline, V is 4 bases shorter and J is 10 bases shorter, with 14 bases between their ends. Based on the germline V gene (reference sequence), the CDR1 and CDR2 sequences are LGHDT and YNNKEL. From the cysteine through the phenylalanine, the CDR3 covers 14 amino acids. Only the CDR3 DNA is retained, 42 bases long and in frame from the first base. Collaborating institutions collected whole blood in K2EDTA tubes following their own protocols. For TCRbeta analysis, collaborator samples were shipped as frozen whole blood, as isolated PBMCs, or as DNA extracted from either sample type. Worth noting for this clone: This clone's antigen is unknown. Per-base quality was not reported, and no clone a single base away is much larger than it.

The full study reports these points: The amount of clinical and demographic metadata varied by source and participant and was provided uncurated.

TCRbeta CDR3 regions were amplified from genomic DNA using the immunoSEQ Assay, a bias-controlled multiplex PCR. In the paper's pipeline: The number of nucleated cells in each sample was estimated by amplification of reference gene primers within the assay. Sequence reads were collapsed and filtered to measure the absolute abundance of every unique TCRbeta CDR3 rearrangement. For each sample, productive Simpson clonality was calculated by taking the square root of Simpson's diversity index across productive rearrangements. TCRdb's version of the immuneACCESS table is confined to in-frame rearrangements and falls short of the full clone set. An unresolved V gene accounts for under half of the shortfall where checked; the remainder is of unknown origin. V and J calls plus clone size are reproduced from that table; the DNA served to infer D and trimming. The sample data list some 60,000 clones, and approximately 86% of these were observed just once. The top ten clones comprise approximately 4.8% of the sample.

The sample taken for sequencing was peripheral blood. The receptor comes from a man aged 60-69 years with acute or convalescent COVID-19. The chain uses TRBV3-1 (or the pseudogene TRBV3-2) and TRBJ1-6; matching of 5 bases hints at TRBD1 as the D gene. Here is the DNA: TGTGCCAGCAGCCTCAGGGAAAGGGAATCACCCCTCCACTTT. It translates as CASSLRERESPLHF.